These T cell receptor beta chains were read from a single sample in a study of graft-versus-host responses after intestinal transplantation. Their specific antigens are unknown. Clones were sequenced by immunoSEQ multiplex PCR, and TCRdb holds only the in-frame ones, with some missing. The sample yields roughly 51,000 clones, around 90% seen once. The specimen comprised unstimulated CD4+ T cells sorted from spleen or lymph node cells, sampled before transplant. The receptor source for this set is a human donor who was the organ donor for an intestinal transplant. The CDR3 runs from the conserved cysteine through the conserved F or W. A D gene is named only where the DNA matches it firmly. Clone size is stated in some rows and not others, as once, few, many or a class when expanded.

.	TRBV4-1	TRBD2	TRBJ2-2	TGCGCCAGCAGCCAAGAATCCAGCGGGAGTACCGGGGAGCTGTTTTTT	CASSQESSGSTGELFF
once	TRBV28	.	TRBJ1-1	TGTGCCAGGGAGATTCCCGGGGACACTGAAGCTTTCTTT	CAREIPGDTEAFF
.	TRBV5-8	.	TRBJ2-3	TGTGCCAGCAGCTCGGGGGTGGCTAGCACAGATACGCAGTATTTT	CASSSGVASTDTQYF
.	TRBV28	.	TRBJ1-2	TGTGCCAGCAGTACAACAGGTCGTGGTGGCTACACCTTC	CASSTTGRGGYTF
.	TRBV5-1	TRBD2	TRBJ2-3	TGCGCCAGCAGCCCCTGGGGAACTAGCGCCGGCACAGATACGCAGTATTTT	CASSPWGTSAGTDTQYF
.	TRBV19	TRBD1	TRBJ1-5	TGTGCCAGTAGTATATGGACCCGACAGGGGCGCAATCAGCCCCAGCATTTT	CASSIWTRQGRNQPQHF
.	TRBV7-7	TRBD2	TRBJ2-3	TGTGCTAGCAGCTTAGGGACTAGCGATAGCACAGATACGCAGTATTTT	CASSLGTSDSTDTQYF
.	TRBV6-5	.	TRBJ1-1	TGTGCCAGCACCCGACAGATGAACACTGAAGCTTTCTTT	CASTRQMNTEAFF
.	TRBV7-6	.	TRBJ1-4	TGTGCCAGCAGCAAGAAAGGCACAGGGAATGAAAAACTGTTTTTT	CASSKKGTGNEKLFF
.	TRBV5-1	TRBD2	TRBJ2-3	TGCGCCAGCAGCTTGGAGGGAGGGGAGAGGAGTACGCAGTATTTT	CASSLEGGERSTQYF
.	TRBV1	.	TRBJ2-7	TGCACCAGCAGCCTCACAGATTACGAGCAGTACTTC	CTSSLTDYEQYF
.	TRBV5-6	TRBD2	TRBJ2-2	TGTGCCAGCACCAAAGCGGGGATGAACACCGGGGAGCTGTTTTTT	CASTKAGMNTGELFF
.	TRBV7-9	TRBD2	TRBJ2-1	TGTGCCAGCAACCTACTAGCGGGAGGCCCTGAGCAGTTCTTC	CASNLLAGGPEQFF
.	TRBV28	.	TRBJ1-5	TGTGCCAGCAGTTTCTTTACGGGGAATAGCAATCAGCCCCAGCATTTT	CASSFFTGNSNQPQHF
.	TRBV7-9	TRBD2	TRBJ2-5	TGTGCCAGCAGCTTAGGGGATTTAGCGGGAGGGCCTCCAGACTTC	CASSLGDLAGGPPDF
.	TRBV19	.	TRBJ1-5	TGTGCCAGTAGTATTCGGGAACAGCCCCAGCATTTT	CASSIREQPQHF
.	TRBV30	TRBD2	TRBJ2-5	TGTGCCTGGAGTGTAGGACAGAGACTAGCGGGAAGAGAGACCCAGTACTTC	CAWSVGQRLAGRETQYF
.	TRBV5-5	TRBD1	TRBJ2-3	TGTGCCAGCAGCGCCGACAGGGCAGATACGCAGTATTTT	CASSADRADTQYF
.	TRBV25-1	.	TRBJ1-2	TGTGCCAGCAGTGACCAGGGCAGGCACTATGGCTACACCTTC	CASSDQGRHYGYTF
few	TRBV6-6	.	TRBJ1-5	TGTGCCAGCAGTTACGGAGGGATTCGGCAGCCCCAGCATTTT	CASSYGGIRQPQHF
.	TRBV28	.	TRBJ2-3	TGTGCCAGCTGGAGGGCCAGCACAGATACGCAGTATTTT	CASWRASTDTQYF
once	TRBV2	.	TRBJ1-5	TGTGCCAGCAGCGGCACGGGGTCGGCGTATAGCAATCAGCCCCAGCATTTT	CASSGTGSAYSNQPQHF
.	TRBV5-1	.	TRBJ2-1	TGCGCCAGCAGCTTTTTGTCGGGGAGCTCCTACAATGAGCAGTTCTTC	CASSFLSGSSYNEQFF
.	TRBV14	TRBD2	TRBJ2-3	TGTGCCAGCAGCTCTCTTGGACTAGCGACAGATACGCAGTATTTT	CASSSLGLATDTQYF
once	TRBV2	TRBD2	TRBJ2-1	TGTGCCAGCTCACGGCGGGAGGTCGGATCCAATGAGCAGTTCTTC	CASSRREVGSNEQFF
.	TRBV15	TRBD2	TRBJ2-1	TGTGCCACCAGCAGAGATAGGACTTGGGGGACTAGAGAGTACAATGAGCAGTTCTTC	CATSRDRTWGTREYNEQFF
.	TRBV19	.	TRBJ2-1	TGTGCCAGTAGTGTCACGGGAGATGAGCAGTTCTTC	CASSVTGDEQFF
.	TRBV19	TRBD1	TRBJ1-2	TGTGCCAGTAGTATAGGACAGGGCGCGGACTATGGCTACACCTTC	CASSIGQGADYGYTF
once	TRBV5-6	TRBD1	TRBJ1-2	TGTGCCAGCAGGCGCCCGACAGGGAATGGCTACACCTTC	CASRRPTGNGYTF
once	TRBV28	TRBD1	TRBJ1-5	TGTGCCAGCAGTTTAGCGGGGACAGCCAATCAGCCCCAGCATTTT	CASSLAGTANQPQHF
.	TRBV28	TRBD1	TRBJ2-7	TGTGCCAGCAGGCGGACAGGGAGTATGTACTTC	CASRRTGSMYF
few	TRBV5-6	.	TRBJ1-5	TGTGCCAGCACGAAAGACAGAGATCAGCCCCAGCATTTT	CASTKDRDQPQHF
.	TRBV7-6	.	TRBJ1-3	TGTGCCAGCAGCCGCGGCAGGACTTCAGACACCATATATTTT	CASSRGRTSDTIYF
.	TRBV27	.	TRBJ2-6	TGTGCCAGCAGTTTACCCCTAACGGTGGCAGGGGTCTTCGGGGCCAACGTCCTGACTTTC	CASSLPLTVAGVFGANVLTF
.	TRBV7-8	.	TRBJ1-2	TGTGCCAGCAGCTTAGTGGGGACTAGCTATGGCTACACCTTC	CASSLVGTSYGYTF
.	TRBV7-2	TRBD2	TRBJ2-1	TGTGCCAGCAGCTTGGGCCTAGCGGGAGCCACTGAGCAGTTCTTC	CASSLGLAGATEQFF
.	TRBV5-1	TRBD1	TRBJ2-1	TGCGCCAGCAGCTTGCTAGGGACAGTTGAGAATGAGCAGTTCTTC	CASSLLGTVENEQFF
.	TRBV5-4	TRBD2	TRBJ2-7	TGTGCCAGCAGCCCGAGAGGAGTAGCGGGAGATGAGCAGTACTTC	CASSPRGVAGDEQYF
.	TRBV28	TRBD2	TRBJ2-1	TGTGCCAGCAGTTTACCTAGCGGGAGTTACAATGAGCAGTTCTTC	CASSLPSGSYNEQFF